The 32 T cell receptor beta chains below all came from one sample that was sequenced in a study of blood T cell repertoires in COVID-19. Repertoires were generated with immunoSEQ multiplex PCR, while TCRdb's copy carries only in-frame clones and drops some. The sample lists some 290,000 clones, about nine tenths occurring once. Sequenced material: peripheral blood. The receptors originated from a woman under 40 with COVID-19, enrolled during active disease.

The chain links TRBV14 to TRBJ2-6; 8 bases fit TRBD1. Germline CDR1 reads SGHDN; CDR2 reads FVKESK. The CDR3 loop spans 17 amino acids. J was trimmed by 1 base and V by 4 bases; bases with no gene match: 6. CDR3 loop: CASSPRTGLSGANVLTF. The DNA of the CDR3 is TGTGCCAGCAGCCCCCGGACAGGGCTTTCTGGGGCCAACGTCCTGACTTTC.

For the CDR3, the DNA is TGTGCCAGCAGCCCCCCGGGGAGGGCCGAGCAGTACTTC. Amino acid sequence: CASSPPGRAEQYF. V gene TRBV11-2 combines with J gene TRBJ2-7; 7 bases line up with TRBD2. The CDR3 runs to 13 residues. The germline V gene has CDR1 SGHAT and CDR2 FQNNGV. V lost 5 bases to trimming and J lost 6 bases; unmatched junction nucleotides: 7.

The chain links TRBV6-5 to TRBJ2-2; 7 bases are shared with TRBD1. The CDR3 is 14 amino acids. The trim removed 6 bases at V and 7 bases at J, leaving 8 bases unmatched. Germline CDR1 and CDR2: MNHEY and SVGAGI. The CDR3: CASSRDRANGELFF. The CDR3 DNA sequence: TGTGCCAGCAGCCGCGACAGGGCTAACGGGGAGCTGTTTTTT.

This chain joins TRBV6-5 and TRBJ1-1, with D unclear. The CDR3 consists of 14 residues. Germline V lookup: CDR1 MNHEY, CDR2 SVGAGI. The germline V and J ends were trimmed by 6 bases and 1 base, with 12 bases remaining between them. CDR3 amino acids: CASSSSPGNTEAFF. CDR3 in DNA: TGTGCCAGCAGCAGTTCCCCAGGGAACACTGAAGCTTTCTTT.

This rearrangement joins TRBV27 to TRBJ2-3; 10 positions match TRBD2. Trimming took 6 bases from V and 6 from J; bases not matched to a gene: 0. Germline-derived CDR1 and CDR2 are MNHEY and SMNVEV (reference sequence). This CDR3 has 12 amino acids. CDR3 loop: CASRGLADTQYF. For the CDR3, the DNA is TGTGCCAGCAGGGGACTAGCGGATACGCAGTATTTT.

The rearrangement uses TRBV30 and TRBJ1-4, with D perhaps TRBD1 (6 bases). This CDR3 comprises 14 residues. The V end lost 1 base, the J end lost 6 bases, and 12 bases lay between the germline ends. Germline CDR1 is GTSNPN and CDR2 is SVGIG (reference sequence). The DNA of the CDR3 is TGTGCCTGGAGTGCCGGGACAAGAGATGAAAAACTGTTTTTT. Amino acids: CAWSAGTRDEKLFF.

This chain links TRBV19 with TRBJ2-1; 12 bases fit TRBD2. Germline trimming cut 0 bases from V and 0 bases from J; bases unmatched to any gene: 6. Germline V gene sequence: CDR1 LNHDA, CDR2 SQIVND (reference sequence). The CDR3 contains 19 residues. The CDR3 region is CASSIDGLAGGSSYNEQFF. CDR3 nucleotides: TGTGCCAGTAGTATAGATGGCCTAGCGGGAGGGAGCTCCTACAATGAGCAGTTCTTC.

In its sample, this clone was seen a few times. J is TRBJ2-2 and V is TRBV11-2; 8 nucleotides align to TRBD1. CDR3 length: 17 residues. V trimming: 2 bases; J trimming: 5 bases; junction bases outside the gene matches: 10. Germline loops: CDR1 SGHAT, CDR2 FQNNGV. The CDR3 is CASSLSGGGLGTGELFF. DNA for the CDR3: TGTGCCAGCAGCTTATCAGGGGGCGGTCTTGGTACCGGGGAGCTGTTTTTT. The full variable domain, completed using reference TRBV11-2 and TRBJ2-2, is EAGVAQSPRYKIIEKRQSVAFWCNPISGHATLYWYQQILGQGPKLLIQFQNNGVVDDSQLPKDRFSAERLKGVDSTLKIQPAKLEDSAVYLCASSLSGGGLGTGELFFGEGSRLTVL.

The chain carries TRBV9 and TRBJ2-7, with D maybe TRBD2 (5 bases). Germline V gene data show CDR1 as SGDLS and CDR2 as YYNGEE. The CDR3 totals 17 residues. V lost 2 bases and J 0 bases, leaving 18 bases between the germline ends. The CDR3 region is CASSVAPSGLSSYEQYF. In DNA, the CDR3 is TGTGCCAGCAGCGTGGCCCCGAGCGGATTAAGCTCCTACGAGCAGTACTTC.

The chain couples TRBV29-1 to TRBJ2-3, with D perhaps TRBD2 (7 bases). The CDR3 spans 16 residues. Trimming left V 4 bases short and J 4 bases short, with 21 bases between. From germline, CDR1 is SQVTM and CDR2 ANQGSEA. Here the CDR3 reads CSVGKGGGLRADTQYF. The CDR3 DNA sequence: TGCAGCGTTGGAAAAGGGGGGGGACTTCGGGCAGATACGCAGTATTTT.

This clone has more than one count but fewer than ten. The genes are TRBV10-3 and TRBJ1-1; 7 bases line up with TRBD1. Germline V gives CDR1 ENHRY, CDR2 SYGVKD. Trimming took 4 bases from V and 4 from J; bases not matched to a gene: 6. The CDR3 is made up of 14 amino acids. This CDR3 reads CAISATGRGTEAFF. As DNA, the CDR3 is TGTGCCATCAGTGCGACAGGGAGAGGCACTGAAGCTTTCTTT.

The genes are TRBV27 and TRBJ1-2; tentatively, D is TRBD1 (5 bases). The CDR3 has 14 residues. V lost 0 bases and J 5 bases, leaving 10 bases between the germline ends. The germline gives CDR1 MNHEY, CDR2 SMNVEV (reference sequence). The CDR3 region is CASSLSTGGYGYTF. The DNA of the CDR3 is TGTGCCAGCAGTTTATCCACAGGTGGTTATGGCTACACCTTC.

The rearrangement uses TRBV27 and TRBJ1-2; unclear D gene. Germline lookup yields CDR1 MNHEY and CDR2 SMNVEV (reference sequence). Trimming took off 2 bases at V and 0 bases at J, with 10 bases between the two ends. The CDR3 is 15 residues long. The CDR3 DNA is TGTGCCAGCAGTTTAATTGGCCCACCTAACTATGGCTACACCTTC. Translating gives CASSLIGPPNYGYTF.

This chain uses TRBV24-1 with TRBJ2-3; D unclear. This CDR3 has 12 residues. Trimming left V 7 bases short and J 2 bases short, with 6 bases between. The germline CDR1 and CDR2 sequences are KGHDR and SFDVKD. This CDR3 is CATRSDTDTQYF. The CDR3 nucleotides read TGTGCCACCAGAAGCGACACAGATACGCAGTATTTT.

The chain combines TRBV7-9 with TRBJ1-4; the D gene is possibly TRBD1 (6 bases). The CDR3 is 16 residues long. From germline, CDR1 is SEHNR and CDR2 FQNEAQ (reference sequence). V was shortened by 4 bases and J by 0 bases, with 12 bases between the two germline ends. DNA of the CDR3: TGTGCCAGCAGCTCGACAGGTTTGGCAACTAATGAAAAACTGTTTTTT. Residues: CASSSTGLATNEKLFF.

The rearrangement uses TRBV5-1 and TRBJ2-2; D might be TRBD1 (5 bases). CDR3 length equals 15 residues. V was clipped by 0 bases and J by 4 bases, with 10 bases between them. Germline loops: CDR1 SGHRS, CDR2 YFSETQ. The CDR3 DNA is TGCGCCAGCAGCTTGGATGGGGCGACCACCGGGGAGCTGTTTTTT. As protein: CASSLDGATTGELFF.

The chain is built from TRBV11-2 and TRBJ1-2, with 8 bases that match TRBD1. J was trimmed by 8 bases and V by 5 bases; bases with no gene match: 7. CDR1 and CDR2 from the germline V gene are SGHAT and FQNNGV. The CDR3 totals 13 residues. CDR3 sequence reads: CASSAGGAGGYTF. The CDR3 DNA reads as TGTGCCAGCAGCGCAGGGGGCGCGGGAGGCTACACCTTC.

Regarding this clone: The identical CDR3 is also encoded by other nucleotide sequences in the sample. The rearrangement joins TRBV15 to TRBJ2-7; 8 bases match TRBD1. The CDR3 totals 14 residues. V shed 0 bases, J shed 4 bases, and the junction held 2 bases outside the gene matches. Germline lookup yields CDR1 LNHNV and CDR2 YYDKDF (reference sequence). The CDR3 here is CATSRDRGPYEQYF. CDR3 nucleotide sequence: TGTGCCACCAGCAGAGACAGGGGGCCGTACGAGCAGTACTTC.

The chain is built from TRBV28 and TRBJ2-3; 8 positions agree with TRBD1. V shed 8 bases and J 2 bases; nucleotides not matched to a gene: 3. CDR3 length equals 13 residues. Germline CDR1 is MDHEN and CDR2 is SYDVKM. CDR3 in DNA: TGTGCCAGCGTGGACAGGGCCACAGATACGCAGTATTTT. This encodes CASVDRATDTQYF.

The count of this clone is one. This chain links TRBV27 with TRBJ2-3, with 9 bases lining up with TRBD2. The trim removed 2 bases at V and 2 bases at J, leaving 8 bases unmatched. CDR3 length equals 17 residues. Germline CDR1 and CDR2: MNHEY and SMNVEV (reference sequence). Here the CDR3 DNA reads TGTGCCAGCAGTTTAATTTTGGCGGGAGGGCCCACAGATACGCAGTATTTT. Protein: CASSLILAGGPTDTQYF.

The J gene is TRBJ2-1, the V gene TRBV12-5; 7 nucleotides line up with TRBD1. In germline, CDR1 is LGHNT, CDR2 FRNRAP. V was clipped by 3 bases and J by 5 bases; unmatched bases: 1. The CDR3 loop spans 13 amino acids. The CDR3 sequence: CASGFGQDNEQFF. As DNA, the CDR3 is TGTGCTAGTGGTTTCGGACAGGACAATGAGCAGTTCTTC.

The V and J genes are TRBV5-1 and TRBJ1-2, with 9 bases that match TRBD1. V shed 0 bases, J shed 2 bases, and the junction held 17 bases outside the gene matches. The CDR3 sequence is 20 residues long. Per germline, CDR1 SGHRS and CDR2 YFSETQ. The chain's CDR3 is CASSLGPTGQGTGLNYGYTF. The CDR3 bases are TGCGCCAGCAGCTTGGGGCCCACGGGACAGGGTACCGGCCTCAACTATGGCTACACCTTC.

This clone was seen a single time. This rearrangement joins TRBV28 to TRBJ2-5; weak D call: TRBD1 (6 bases). Trimming removed 8 bases from V and 4 bases from J, with 17 bases in between. Germline V gene sequence: CDR1 MDHEN, CDR2 SYDVKM. CDR3 length: 14 amino acids. The CDR3 loop reads CASGLPGGLETQYF. CDR3 sequence (DNA): TGTGCCAGCGGGTTGCCTGGGGGCCTAGAGACCCAGTACTTC.

The chain has TRBV30 and TRBJ2-7; 8 nucleotides line up with TRBD1. Germline assignment: CDR1 GTSNPN and CDR2 SVGIG (reference sequence). The V gene end was trimmed by 0 bases and the J gene end by 3 bases; junction bases not matched to a gene: 7. This CDR3 has 15 residues. CDR3 in DNA: TGTGCCTGGAGTGTACGGACAGGGCTTCTCTACGAGCAGTACTTC. Translation: CAWSVRTGLLYEQYF.

The chain uses TRBV28 and TRBJ2-5, with unresolved D. V lost 6 bases, J lost 7 bases, and 12 bases lay in between. The CDR3 runs 12 residues. The germline V gene has CDR1 MDHEN and CDR2 SYDVKM. In DNA form, the CDR3 reads TGTGCCAGCAGCAAGGAGCCGTCGACCCAGTACTTC. This sequence encodes CASSKEPSTQYF.

V and J are TRBV28 and TRBJ2-7; 9 bases are a match to TRBD1. Germline V gene lookup returns CDR1 MDHEN and CDR2 SYDVKM. The CDR3 covers 17 residues. V lost 6 bases to trimming and J lost 2 bases; unmatched junction nucleotides: 14. The CDR3 region has the DNA TGTGCCAGCAGATTCTCAGCTACACGGGACAGGGCCTACGAGCAGTACTTC. Translated, it gives CASRFSATRDRAYEQYF.

The V gene is TRBV29-1, the J gene TRBJ2-1; 8 positions match TRBD2. CDR1 and CDR2 from the germline V gene are SQVTM and ANQGSEA. J was trimmed by 8 bases and V by 3 bases; bases with no gene match: 12. The CDR3 is made up of 15 amino acids. CDR3 loop: CSVEVAGQTRDEQFF. The CDR3 DNA is TGCAGCGTTGAGGTAGCGGGACAAACGAGGGATGAGCAGTTCTTC.

This chain connects TRBV28 to TRBJ2-1, with a possible D match to TRBD2 (6 bases). The CDR3 sequence is 13 residues long. Germline CDR1 reads MDHEN; CDR2 reads SYDVKM. The V end lost 6 bases, the J end lost 2 bases, and 8 bases lay between the germline ends. CDR3: CASRRLAYNEQFF. CDR3 nucleotides: TGTGCCAGCAGAAGACTAGCCTACAATGAGCAGTTCTTC. Full variable domain (outside the CDR3, taken from reference TRBV28 and TRBJ2-1): DVKVTQSSRYLVKRTGEKVFLECVQDMDHENMFWYRQDPGLGLRLIYFSYDVKMKEKGDIPEGYSVSREKKERFSLILESASTNQTSMYLCASRRLAYNEQFFGPGTRLTVL.

The rearrangement uses TRBV7-9 and TRBJ1-6; 10 nucleotides match TRBD1. From germline, CDR1 is SEHNR and CDR2 FQNEAQ (reference sequence). The CDR3 covers 16 residues. Trimming took 5 bases from V and 10 from J; bases not matched to a gene: 11. The CDR3 bases are TGTGCCAGCAGCCAGACGGGACAGGGGTGGATATCACCCCTCCACTTT. It specifies CASSQTGQGWISPLHF.

The chain couples TRBV6-5 to TRBJ2-7, with TRBD2 matching 7 bases. The CDR3 spans 12 residues. The V gene's germline CDR1 is MNHEY and CDR2 SVGAGI. V was clipped by 8 bases and J by 5 bases; unmatched bases: 6. Here the CDR3 reads CASGLGVNEQYF. CDR3 bases: TGTGCCAGCGGACTAGGGGTTAACGAGCAGTACTTC.

V and J are TRBV3-1 (or the pseudogene TRBV3-2) and TRBJ2-1; 7 bases line up with TRBD1. The V and J ends lost 1 base and 11 bases, in that order; junction bases with no gene match: 2. The germline V gene has CDR1 LGHDT and CDR2 YNNKEL (reference sequence). The CDR3 has 12 residues. CDR3 residues: CASSQGDSQQFF. CDR3 DNA: TGTGCCAGCAGCCAAGGGGACAGCCAGCAGTTCTTC.

The rearrangement links TRBV3-1 (or the pseudogene TRBV3-2) to TRBJ2-1, with a tentative D call TRBD2 (6 bases). Germline V CDR1 and CDR2: LGHDT, YNNKEL (reference sequence). The CDR3 extends over 15 amino acids. Trimming left V 1 base short and J 1 base short, with 8 bases between. The CDR3 protein is CASSQGRGSYNEQFF. CDR3 nucleotides: TGTGCCAGCAGCCAAGGGAGGGGTTCCTACAATGAGCAGTTCTTC.